This T cell receptor beta chain was recorded in a study of identical twins. General observations from the study: Model-predicted out-of-frame TCR alpha sharing fell below observed values in monozygotic twins.

Germline loops: CDR1 SGHRS, CDR2 YFSETQ. This CDR3 is built from 17 residues. V was shortened by 0 bases and J by 0 bases, with 13 bases between the two germline ends. A word on this clonotype: Its target is not known.

A universal primer site was added by template switching, and unique molecular identifiers were carried by the cDNA. TCRdb re-analysed the 5' RACE reads in MiXCR, keeping a single row per CDR3 protein. The sample has roughly 250,000 distinct CDR3 sequences, around an eighth seen once. This sequence was found in a woman between 18 and 29 years old in good health. The J gene is TRBJ2-4, the V gene TRBV5-1; D gene ambiguous. What was sequenced was memory (CD45RO+) T cells sorted from blood. The CDR3 spells CASSLVAQTVAKNIQYF. The DNA of the CDR3 is TGCGCCAGCAGCTTGGTTGCACAAACAGTAGCCAAAAACATTCAGTACTTC.